The 16 T cell receptor beta chains given below trace back to one sample, sequenced in a study of blood T cell repertoires in COVID-19. Profiled with immunoSEQ multiplex PCR; TCRdb holds only in-frame clones, not every one. The sample includes tens of thousands of clones, around four fifths of them seen just once. Sequenced material: peripheral blood. These receptors originate from a man in his fifties with active COVID-19.

The J gene is TRBJ2-7, the V gene TRBV10-1; 7 bases are a match to TRBD2. Per germline, CDR1 WNHNN and CDR2 SYGVQD (reference sequence). The CDR3 has 17 amino acids. V shed 2 bases and J 5 bases; nucleotides not matched to a gene: 15. The CDR3 sequence: CASSEHSGVGEGNEQYF. CDR3 bases: TGCGCCAGCAGTGAGCACAGCGGGGTGGGAGAAGGCAACGAGCAGTACTTC.

This clone appeared a few times. This chain links TRBV7-8 with TRBJ1-5; no clear D gene. V was pared by 2 bases and J by 8 bases, with 10 bases between. CDR3 length: 13 amino acids. Germline values: CDR1 SGHVS, CDR2 FQNEAQ. In DNA, the CDR3 is TGTGCCAGCAGCTTACCGACCGGGGAGCCCCAGCATTTT. This translates into CASSLPTGEPQHF.

The chain employs TRBV7-3 and TRBJ1-1; 8 bases match TRBD1. Germline-derived CDR1 and CDR2 are SGHTA and FQGTGA. J gave up 6 bases and V 2 bases, and 8 bases lay outside the gene matches. This CDR3 spans 15 amino acids. CDR3 sequence: CASSLSTGEVAEAFF. The CDR3 DNA follows: TGTGCCAGCAGCTTATCGACAGGGGAGGTAGCTGAAGCTTTCTTT.

This chain joins TRBV2 and TRBJ1-6; D is perhaps TRBD1 (6 bases). Deletions cut 4 bases from V and 8 bases from J, with 15 bases between. Germline CDR1 reads SNHLY; CDR2 reads FYNNEI. This CDR3 comprises 15 residues. The CDR3 region has the DNA TGTGCCAGCAGTGGGACAGTCAGCTTGGATTCACCCCTCCACTTT. This gives the protein CASSGTVSLDSPLHF.

The CDR3, as DNA: TGTGCCAGCAGCTTATATAGGGGTACAGATGAGCAGTTCTTC. Its translation is CASSLYRGTDEQFF. The V gene is TRBV11-3, the J gene TRBJ2-1; D is possibly TRBD1 (5 bases). Between the trimmed V and J ends, which lost 2 bases and 8 bases, there was a span of 13 bases. This CDR3 contains 14 residues. The germline gives CDR1 SGHNT, CDR2 YENEEA.

This chain links TRBV4-1 with TRBJ2-7; D remains ambiguous. Germline-derived CDR1 and CDR2 are MGHRA and YSYEKL. Between the trimmed V and J ends, which lost 1 base and 6 bases, there was a span of 13 bases. The CDR3 runs 14 residues. This CDR3 reads CASSQGPLRVEQYF. The CDR3, as DNA: TGCGCCAGCAGCCAAGGCCCCCTCCGGGTCGAGCAGTACTTC.

The genes are TRBV5-1 and TRBJ1-2; TRBD1 matches at 8 bases. This CDR3 has 14 amino acids. Germline lookup yields CDR1 SGHRS and CDR2 YFSETQ. V shed 2 bases and J 8 bases; nucleotides not matched to a gene: 8. As DNA, the CDR3 is TGCGCCAGCAGCTTAGCGACAGGGGCTGGGGGCTACACCTTC. This sequence encodes CASSLATGAGGYTF.

V is TRBV5-1 and J is TRBJ1-6; TRBD1 might be the D (5 bases). CDR1 SGHRS and CDR2 YFSETQ come from the germline V gene. The V gene lost 3 bases and the J gene lost 7 bases, with 11 bases spanning the gap. The CDR3 loop spans 14 amino acids. The CDR3 sequence is CASSSGAGNSPLHF. Written as DNA, the CDR3 is TGCGCCAGCAGCTCCGGGGCGGGGAATTCACCCCTCCACTTT.

V usage is TRBV13 and J usage is TRBJ1-6; D is perhaps TRBD1 (6 bases). Trimming took 6 bases from V and 4 from J, leaving 13 bases between them. The CDR3 spans 15 residues. CDR1 PRHDT and CDR2 FYEKMQ come from the germline V gene (reference sequence). As DNA, the CDR3 is TGTGCCAGCAGGCGAACAGGGTCGTATAATTCACCCCTCCACTTT. This sequence encodes CASRRTGSYNSPLHF.

This clone has more than one count but fewer than ten. The chain uses TRBV11-2 and TRBJ2-5; 9 nucleotides line up with TRBD2. This CDR3 region has 18 residues. In germline, CDR1 is SGHAT, CDR2 FQNNGV. Trimming removed 0 bases from V and 1 base from J; junction bases left unmatched: 9. The CDR3 coding sequence is TGTGCCAGCAGCTTAGATATTCAAAGCGGGGGGCCCCAAGAGACCCAGTACTTC. It codes for CASSLDIQSGGPQETQYF. Supplemented by reference TRBV11-2 and TRBJ2-5, the full variable domain reads EAGVAQSPRYKIIEKRQSVAFWCNPISGHATLYWYQQILGQGPKLLIQFQNNGVVDDSQLPKDRFSAERLKGVDSTLKIQPAKLEDSAVYLCASSLDIQSGGPQETQYFGPGTRLLVL.

The chain is built from TRBV9 and TRBJ2-3; tentative D call: TRBD2 (5 bases). V dropped 4 bases and J dropped 3 bases, with 15 bases sitting between them. CDR1 is SGDLS and CDR2 is YYNGEE in the germline V gene. The CDR3 consists of 15 residues. The CDR3 bases are TGTGCCAGCAGCCCTCGCTGGGAGCGGACAGATACGCAGTATTTT. It yields the protein CASSPRWERTDTQYF.

The rearrangement uses TRBV5-1 and TRBJ2-2, with 11 bases aligning to TRBD2. Germline lookup yields CDR1 SGHRS and CDR2 YFSETQ. The CDR3 has 15 residues. V dropped 4 bases and J dropped 7; count of bases not matched to a gene: 6. CDR3 sequence reads: CASSLRTSGFGELFF. DNA of the CDR3: TGCGCCAGCAGCCTCCGGACTAGCGGGTTCGGGGAGCTGTTTTTT.

V gene TRBV19 combines with J gene TRBJ2-5, with 8 bases identical to TRBD2. The CDR3 is made up of 16 amino acids. V shed 6 bases, J shed 2 bases, and the junction held 11 bases outside the gene matches. Per the germline V gene, CDR1 is LNHDA and CDR2 is SQIVND (reference sequence). CDR3 region: CASRGPQRGPQETQYF. The CDR3 DNA is TGTGCCAGTAGGGGACCCCAGCGGGGGCCTCAAGAGACCCAGTACTTC.

The chain links TRBV2 to TRBJ2-1, with a weak D call TRBD1 (7 bases). Trimming removed 4 bases from V and 6 bases from J, with 19 bases in between. Germline V CDR1 and CDR2: SNHLY, FYNNEI. The CDR3 loop spans 16 amino acids. CDR3 region: CASSGEGARLGNEQFF. The CDR3, as DNA: TGTGCCAGCAGTGGAGAGGGGGCCCGACTAGGCAATGAGCAGTTCTTC.

This clone was seen more than once but under ten times. The chain joins TRBV6-2 or TRBV6-3 to TRBJ1-5; maybe TRBD1 (5 bases). Germline-derived CDR1 and CDR2 are MNHEY and SVGEGT. The CDR3 contains 14 residues. Between the trimmed V and J ends, which lost 2 bases and 9 bases, there was a span of 14 bases. The CDR3 DNA reads as TGTGCCAGCAGTTACGAGGACACCGTGGGGCCCCAGCATTTT. This gives the protein CASSYEDTVGPQHF.

Only one count was recorded for this clone. The rearrangement links TRBV27 to TRBJ1-2, with TRBD1 matching 7 bases. This CDR3 contains 15 residues. Trimming took 5 bases from V and 4 from J; bases not matched to a gene: 10. The germline V gene encodes CDR1 MNHEY and CDR2 SMNVEV (reference sequence). The DNA of the CDR3 is TGTGCCAGCAGTGACCCAAACAGGGGATTCTATGGCTACACCTTC. This translates into CASSDPNRGFYGYTF.